The T cell receptor (beta chain) under discussion was sequenced for a study of beta chain features in type 1 diabetes. Whole-study context: The samples had around 100 million sorted cells examined in all. Notes on the study in general: PCR might preferentially amplify shorter templates, equally in patients and controls. When Type 1 diabetes patients were examined, their TCRB CDR3s proved moderately but significantly shorter in all four CD4+ subsets.

cDNA synthesis used the whole RNA isolate, giving expressed TCRB sequences. Produced via immunoSEQ multiplex PCR; TCRdb's table is partial and in-frame only. Found here are roughly 220,000 clones, around 16% of them singletons; the top ten hold about 0.078%. This clone turned up a few times. Its antigen remains unknown. Other DNA sequences in this specimen translate into the identical CDR3. Sequenced sample: naive CD4+ T cells from blood. The sequence came from a man aged 25-40 years with type 1 diabetes.

The CDR3 loop is CSVPGQGTDTQYF. For the CDR3, the DNA is TGCAGCGTTCCCGGACAGGGGACAGATACGCAGTATTTT. V is TRBV29-1 and J is TRBJ2-3, with TRBD1 matching 9 bases. The CDR3 totals 13 residues. Germline V gene data show CDR1 as SQVTM and CDR2 as ANQGSEA. V lost 5 bases, J lost 3 bases, and 3 bases stayed unmatched.